A selection of T cell receptor beta chains follows, all from one sample in a study of shared clonotypes between healthy human individuals. Produced via immunoSEQ multiplex PCR; TCRdb's table is partial and in-frame only. The table shows about 2.1 million clones, with just under 95% occurring only once. What was sequenced was naive CD8+ T cells from PBMCs. All receptors derive from a man aged 18-30 years in good health. Some clones in this sample may be carry-over from other donors' samples. The CDR3 runs from the conserved cysteine through the conserved F or W. A D gene is named only where the DNA matches it firmly. Size values are once, few and many counts, or a class for expanded clones, and some rows have none.

NA	NA	TRBV5-1	TRBJ2-7	TGCGCCAGCAGCTTCGGGGCGGCCGAGCAGTACTTC	CASSFGAAEQYF
NA	NA	TRBV5-1	TRBJ2-7	TGCGCCAGCAGCTTGGTGGAGACGGGGCTCGAGCAGTACTTC	CASSLVETGLEQYF
NA	TRBD2	TRBV7-3	TRBJ2-2	TGTGCCAGCAGCCCTCGGGCGGGAGGATTCACCGGGGAGCTGTTTTTT	CASSPRAGGFTGELFF
NA	NA	TRBV27	TRBJ2-7	TGTGCCAGCAGTTTAAGTTCAGTTGGGTACGAGCAGTACTTC	CASSLSSVGYEQYF
once	NA	TRBV6-1	TRBJ2-7	TGTGCCAGCAGTGAATTCAACCTATACGAGCAGTACTTC	CASSEFNLYEQYF
NA	TRBD2	TRBV27	TRBJ2-5	TGTGCCAGCAGTAATATAGCGGGAATCCAAGAGACCCAGTACTTC	CASSNIAGIQETQYF
NA	NA	TRBV13	TRBJ2-5	TGTGCCAGCAGCTTCGGGGATAGCGGAAGCCGTGAGACCCAGTACTTC	CASSFGDSGSRETQYF
NA	TRBD2	TRBV11-1	TRBJ2-5	TGTGCCAGCAGCTTACTAGCGGGGGACCAAGAGACCCAGTACTTC	CASSLLAGDQETQYF
NA	TRBD1	TRBV6-5	TRBJ1-2	TGTGCCAGCAGTTACTCGGGACAGACTGCTGGCTACACCTTC	CASSYSGQTAGYTF
NA	NA	TRBV4-1	TRBJ2-7	TGCGCCAGCAGCCAGGGAAACGAGCAGTACTTC	CASSQGNEQYF
NA	NA	TRBV5-1	TRBJ2-2	TGCGCCAGCAGCCTAGTAGGTCCCGGGGAGCTGTTTTTT	CASSLVGPGELFF
NA	NA	TRBV6-1	TRBJ2-2	TGTGCCAGCAGTGAATTTTACACCGGGGAGCTGTTTTTT	CASSEFYTGELFF
NA	NA	TRBV27	TRBJ1-2	TGTGCCAGCGCATTACAAGGCTCGGCTAACTATGGCTACACCTTC	CASALQGSANYGYTF
NA	NA	TRBV2	TRBJ1-1	TGTGCCAGCAGTATTACCGCACAGTCGATTGACACTGAAGCTTTCTTT	CASSITAQSIDTEAFF
NA	NA	TRBV2	TRBJ1-1	TGTGCCAGCATCAGGGACAATTTGAACACTGAAGCTTTCTTT	CASIRDNLNTEAFF
NA	NA	TRBV7-6	TRBJ2-7	TGTGCCAGCAGCTTCGGTCCCCGGGACTTCCGCTACGAGCAGTACTTC	CASSFGPRDFRYEQYF
NA	NA	TRBV19	TRBJ1-3	TGTGCCAGTAGGCCGGAACAGGGATTGTGGAACACCATATATTTT	CASRPEQGLWNTIYF
NA	NA	TRBV5-1	TRBJ1-4	TGCGCCAGCAGCTTGGCGGGGTCAGGCCGTGCTAATGAAAAACTGTTTTTT	CASSLAGSGRANEKLFF
NA	NA	TRBV6-6	TRBJ2-1	TGTGCCAGCAGTTACGATCCGGCGGGTGAGCAGTTCTTC	CASSYDPAGEQFF
NA	NA	TRBV5-6	TRBJ2-5	TGTGCCAGCAGCCGCCCAGGGACCCAATTACAAGAGACCCAGTACTTC	CASSRPGTQLQETQYF
NA	NA	TRBV5-6	TRBJ1-1	TGTGCCAGCAGCTCATTTCGGATCATGAACACTGAAGCTTTCTTT	CASSSFRIMNTEAFF
NA	NA	TRBV5-8	TRBJ2-7	TGTGCCAGCCCCCTAATATGGACAGAGAGCTCCTACGAGCAGTACTTC	CASPLIWTESSYEQYF
NA	NA	TRBV27	TRBJ1-5	TGTGCCAGCAGCTGGGGAGTTAATCAGCCCCAGCATTTT	CASSWGVNQPQHF
NA	NA	TRBV18	TRBJ1-1	TGTGCCAGCTCATCGATAGTTGGAACGGATGAAGCTTTCTTT	CASSSIVGTDEAFF
NA	TRBD2	TRBV10-3	TRBJ2-2	TGTGCCATCACCTCACCCTCCCGTAGCGGGAGACCCCCCACCGGGGAGCTGTTTTTT	CAITSPSRSGRPPTGELFF
NA	NA	TRBV2	TRBJ1-4	TGTGCCGGAGGGGACATAGATGAAAAACTGTTTTTT	CAGGDIDEKLFF
few	NA	TRBV7-9	TRBJ1-1	TGTGCCAGCAGCTCCGTCTCGTGGGCTTTCTTT	CASSSVSWAFF
NA	NA	TRBV10-1	TRBJ1-5	TGCGCCAGCAGTGAGTCCTTACCTAGGGCCAGGGGCTTCCCCTGCAATCAGCCCCAGCATTTT	CASSESLPRARGFPCNQPQHF
few	NA	TRBV7-9	TRBJ1-2	TGTGCCAGCAGCCGAAACGACAGGCCGCGCGGCTACACCTTC	CASSRNDRPRGYTF
once	TRBD1	TRBV27	TRBJ1-1	TGTGCCAGCAGCCAACAGCGGACAGGGCTTGGTGAAGCTTTCTTT	CASSQQRTGLGEAFF
NA	NA	TRBV5-1	TRBJ2-1	TGCGCCAGCAGACTAGGGGGGAATGAGCAGTTCTTC	CASRLGGNEQFF
NA	NA	TRBV27	TRBJ2-1	TGTGCCACCACAGGGACCTCCTCCTACAATGAGCAGTTCTTC	CATTGTSSYNEQFF
NA	TRBD1	TRBV7-9	TRBJ1-1	TGTGCCAGCATCGGACAGGGGAACACTGAAGCTTTCTTT	CASIGQGNTEAFF
NA	NA	TRBV5-4	TRBJ1-4	TGTGCCAGCAGCGACGGTTTGGTCGAGGAACTGTTTTTT	CASSDGLVEELFF
NA	NA	TRBV6-6	TRBJ1-2	TGTGCCAGCAGTTACGGAGACCGCGGGGGCTATGGCTACACCTTC	CASSYGDRGGYGYTF
once	NA	TRBV7-9	TRBJ2-5	TGTGCCAGCAGCCACAATCCGACTGTTGAGACCCAGTACTTC	CASSHNPTVETQYF
NA	NA	TRBV19	TRBJ2-1	TGTGCCAGTAGTATCTCAGGCGGTTGGTACAATGAGCAGTTCTTC	CASSISGGWYNEQFF
NA	NA	TRBV5-6	TRBJ2-7	TGTGCCAGCAGCTTGAGGGCTGCAGGGAAATCCTACGAGCAGTACTTC	CASSLRAAGKSYEQYF
NA	NA	TRBV28	TRBJ2-5	TGTGCCAGCAGAGCGGGACACTCGAAAGAGACCCAGTACTTC	CASRAGHSKETQYF
NA	NA	TRBV27	TRBJ1-5	TGTGCCAGCAGTTTCAGGGGAGGTCAGCCCCAGCATTTT	CASSFRGGQPQHF
NA	TRBD1	TRBV6-1	TRBJ1-4	TGTGCCAGCAGTGAAGGGGACAGGGGCGGAAAACTGTTTTTT	CASSEGDRGGKLFF
NA	TRBD2	TRBV11-2	TRBJ2-3	TGTGCCAGCAGCATAAGACGGGGGACTAGAGGTACCGGTACGCAGTATTTT	CASSIRRGTRGTGTQYF
NA	NA	TRBV4-3	TRBJ2-5	TGCGCCAGCAGCCAAGACCCCTGGAAGACCCAGTACTTC	CASSQDPWKTQYF
once	NA	TRBV28	TRBJ2-5	TGTGCCAGCAGTCCCAGGCGGGAAATCCAAGAGACCCAGTACTTC	CASSPRREIQETQYF
NA	NA	TRBV5-1	TRBJ1-2	TGCGCCAGCAGCCGCGACAGGCCCGGCTACACCTTC	CASSRDRPGYTF
NA	NA	TRBV5-4	TRBJ2-3	TGTGCCAGCAGCTTGGCGGAGGTTGGCACAGATACGCAGTATTTT	CASSLAEVGTDTQYF
NA	TRBD1	TRBV5-1	TRBJ2-1	TGCGCCAGCAGCTTGGCCCCGGGACAGACAAGCTCCTACAATGAGCAGTTCTTC	CASSLAPGQTSSYNEQFF
NA	NA	TRBV29-1	TRBJ2-1	TGCAGCGTTGAAAGGGGGTACAATGAGCAGTTCTTC	CSVERGYNEQFF
NA	TRBD1	TRBV11-1	TRBJ2-3	TGTGCCAGCAGCGTAGACAGGGTGCCGGATACGCAGTATTTT	CASSVDRVPDTQYF
once	NA	TRBV6-6	TRBJ1-2	TGTGCCAGCAGTTACTCAGAGAACTATGGCTACACCTTC	CASSYSENYGYTF